A selection of T cell receptor beta chains follows, all from one sample in a study of T cells in localized non-small cell lung cancer. The table came from immunoSEQ multiplex PCR; TCRdb's copy has only in-frame clones and leaves some out. The sample gives over 20,000 clones, approximately 88% of which show up once; under 30% is in the top ten. Sequenced here: peripheral blood mononuclear cells, sampled before any cancer treatment. The receptors shown here come from a male donor aged 60 or over with stage II lung adenocarcinoma. Each CDR3 is given with its conserved first and last residue. A D gene is named only where the DNA matches it firmly. Some rows mark clone size as missing; the rest say once, few, many or name a class of expanded clone.

d_call | clone_size | j_call | v_call | cdr3_nt | cdr3_aa
- | - | TRBJ2-3 | TRBV5-1 | TGCGCCAGCAGCTCTAGGTTAGCTAGCACAGATACGCAGTATTTT | CASSSRLASTDTQYF
TRBD1 | - | TRBJ2-7 | TRBV7-9 | TGTGCCAGCAGCCCGGGACAGGGGAAATCCTACGAGCAGTACTTC | CASSPGQGKSYEQYF
TRBD1 | - | TRBJ1-4 | TRBV2 | TGTGCCAGCAGAAGGGACAGGGGACGAGAAACTAATGAAAAACTGTTTTTT | CASRRDRGRETNEKLFF
TRBD2 | - | TRBJ2-1 | TRBV10-3 | TGTGCCATCAGCCAACTAGCGGAGACTGGGGAGCAGTTCTTC | CAISQLAETGEQFF
- | - | TRBJ2-5 | TRBV2 | TGTGCCAGCAGTGAAACTCTGCCTACTAGGACCCAGTACTTC | CASSETLPTRTQYF
TRBD1 | - | TRBJ1-2 | TRBV7-9 | TGTGCCAGCAGCCCGTCGCTTACAGGGGACGGCGGCTACACCTTC | CASSPSLTGDGGYTF
- | - | TRBJ2-3 | TRBV4-1 | TGCGCCAGCAGCCAAGCATCGCGGACCACAGATACGCAGTATTTT | CASSQASRTTDTQYF
- | once | TRBJ2-7 | TRBV11-2 | TGTGCCAGCAGTACGGACAGCTACGAGCAGTACTTC | CASSTDSYEQYF
- | - | TRBJ2-7 | TRBV6-1 | TGTGCCAGCAGTGTACACTACGAGCAGTACTTC | CASSVHYEQYF
TRBD1 | - | TRBJ1-2 | TRBV19 | TGTGCCAGTAGCCCTGGACAGGGGAACTATGGCTACACCTTC | CASSPGQGNYGYTF
TRBD1 | once | TRBJ2-7 | TRBV18 | TGTGCCAGCTCACCCATCTTCACAGGGGGATCCTACGAGCAGTACTTC | CASSPIFTGGSYEQYF
- | - | TRBJ2-2 | TRBV18 | TGTGCCAGCTCACCGGTGAACACCGGGGAGCTGTTTTTT | CASSPVNTGELFF
TRBD1 | - | TRBJ2-7 | TRBV27 | TGTGCCAGCAGTTTCGGACAGGGTCGGGACTACGAGCAGTACTTC | CASSFGQGRDYEQYF
- | once | TRBJ1-4 | TRBV29-1 | TGCAGCGTATGGAGTCGGGGTGGAGCAACTAATGAAAAACTGTTTTTT | CSVWSRGGATNEKLFF
- | - | TRBJ2-3 | TRBV12-5 | TGTGCTAGTGGTTTGGGAGTTTTGGCCACAGATACGCAGTATTTT | CASGLGVLATDTQYF
TRBD1 | - | TRBJ1-4 | TRBV7-9 | TGTGCCAGCAGCTGGGGACAGGTCTTAAATGAAAAACTGTTTTTT | CASSWGQVLNEKLFF